Described below is a single T cell receptor (beta chain) sequence and its context. Its antigen is currently unknown. This entry comes from a study of T cell repertoires in cytomegalovirus infection. Overall study: As its CMV epitopes, the study selected recently identified HLA-C-restricted and well-studied HLA-B-restricted targets. TCR beta signatures that were public indicated CMV infection and matching HLA type. Broader study findings: Ex vivo, HLA-C-restricted CMV-specific TCR beta clonotypes prevailed over the rest of the response.

V shed 5 bases and J shed 3 bases, with 17 bases lying between them. CDR1 and CDR2 (germline): SGHTA, FQGNSA. The CDR3 consists of 16 residues. TCRdb analysed the reads with MiXCR anew, one entry per CDR3 protein. The table has a few hundred thousand distinct CDR3 sequences, 40% seen once. The TCR comes from a human donor in good health (CMV status not recorded). Some clones in this sample may be carry-over from other donors' samples. The chain uses TRBV7-2 and TRBJ1-3, with a possible D match to TRBD1 (6 bases). The material sequenced was cultured PBMCs, taken from culture after CMV antigen stimulation. CDR3 sequence reads: CASSPGPGGGGNTIYF. The CDR3 region has the DNA TGTGCCAGCAGCCCGGGGCCGGGGGGCGGTGGAAACACCATATATTTT.